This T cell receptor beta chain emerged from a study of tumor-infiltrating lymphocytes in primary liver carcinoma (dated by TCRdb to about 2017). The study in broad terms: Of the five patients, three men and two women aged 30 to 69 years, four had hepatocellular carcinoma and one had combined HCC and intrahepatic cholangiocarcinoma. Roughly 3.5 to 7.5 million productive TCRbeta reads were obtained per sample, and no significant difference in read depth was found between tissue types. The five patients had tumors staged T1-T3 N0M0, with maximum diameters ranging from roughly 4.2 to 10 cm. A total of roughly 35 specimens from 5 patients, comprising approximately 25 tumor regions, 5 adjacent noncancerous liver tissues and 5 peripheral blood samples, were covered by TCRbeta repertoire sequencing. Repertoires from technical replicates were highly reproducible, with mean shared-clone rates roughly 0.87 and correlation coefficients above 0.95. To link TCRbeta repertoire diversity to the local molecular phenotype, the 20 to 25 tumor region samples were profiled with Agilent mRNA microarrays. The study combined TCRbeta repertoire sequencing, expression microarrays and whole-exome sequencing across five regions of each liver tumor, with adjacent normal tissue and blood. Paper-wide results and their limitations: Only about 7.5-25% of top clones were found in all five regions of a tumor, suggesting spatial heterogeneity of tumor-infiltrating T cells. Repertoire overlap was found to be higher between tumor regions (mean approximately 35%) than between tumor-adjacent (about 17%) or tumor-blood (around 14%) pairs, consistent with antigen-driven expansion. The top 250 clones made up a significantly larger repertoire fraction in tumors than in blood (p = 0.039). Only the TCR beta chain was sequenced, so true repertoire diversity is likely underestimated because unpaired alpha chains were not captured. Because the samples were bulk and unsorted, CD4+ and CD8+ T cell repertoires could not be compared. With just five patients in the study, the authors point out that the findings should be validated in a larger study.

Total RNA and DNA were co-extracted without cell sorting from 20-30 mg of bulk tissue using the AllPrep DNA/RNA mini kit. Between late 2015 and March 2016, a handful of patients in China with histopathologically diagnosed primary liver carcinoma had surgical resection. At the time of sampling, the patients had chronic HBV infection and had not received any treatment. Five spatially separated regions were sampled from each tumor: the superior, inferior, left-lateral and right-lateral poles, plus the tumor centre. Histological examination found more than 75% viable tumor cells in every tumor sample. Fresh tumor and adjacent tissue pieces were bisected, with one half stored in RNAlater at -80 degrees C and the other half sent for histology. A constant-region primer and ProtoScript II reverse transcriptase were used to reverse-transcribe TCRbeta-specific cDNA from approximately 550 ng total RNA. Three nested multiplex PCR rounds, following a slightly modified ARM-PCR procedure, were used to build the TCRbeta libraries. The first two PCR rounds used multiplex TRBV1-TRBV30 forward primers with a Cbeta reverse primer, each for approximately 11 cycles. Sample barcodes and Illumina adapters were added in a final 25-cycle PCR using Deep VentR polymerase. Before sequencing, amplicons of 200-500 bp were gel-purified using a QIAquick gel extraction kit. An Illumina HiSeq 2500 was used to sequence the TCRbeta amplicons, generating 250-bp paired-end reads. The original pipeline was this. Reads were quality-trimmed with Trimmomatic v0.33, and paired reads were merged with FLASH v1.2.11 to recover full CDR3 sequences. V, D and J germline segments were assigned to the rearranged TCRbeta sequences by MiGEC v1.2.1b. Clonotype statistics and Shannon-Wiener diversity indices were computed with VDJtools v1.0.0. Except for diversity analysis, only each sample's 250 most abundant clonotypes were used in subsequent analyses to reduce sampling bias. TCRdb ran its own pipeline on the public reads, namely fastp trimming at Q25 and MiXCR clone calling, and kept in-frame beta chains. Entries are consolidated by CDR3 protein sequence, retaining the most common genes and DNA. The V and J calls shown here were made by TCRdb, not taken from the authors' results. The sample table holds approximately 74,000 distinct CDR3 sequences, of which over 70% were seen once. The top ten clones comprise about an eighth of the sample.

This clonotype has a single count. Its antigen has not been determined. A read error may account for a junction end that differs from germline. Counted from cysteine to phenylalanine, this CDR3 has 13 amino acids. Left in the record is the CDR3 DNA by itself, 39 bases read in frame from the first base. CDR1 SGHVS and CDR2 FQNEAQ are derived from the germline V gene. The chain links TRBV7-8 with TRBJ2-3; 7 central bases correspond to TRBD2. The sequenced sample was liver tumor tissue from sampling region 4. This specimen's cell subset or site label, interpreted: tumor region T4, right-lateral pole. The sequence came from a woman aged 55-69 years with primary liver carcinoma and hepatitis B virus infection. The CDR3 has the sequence CASSLSPGLTAHF. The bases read TGTGCCAGCAGCTTATCGCCGGGACTAACGGCGCATTTT.